The 18 T cell receptor beta chains reported below all come from one sample, sequenced in a study of breast tumors, draining lymph nodes, adjacent tissues. One entry per CDR3 protein results from TCRdb running MiXCR on the multiplex PCR reads. Of 200,000 to 250,000 distinct CDR3 sequences listed, 30% to 35% are singletons. Breast cancer patients provided tissue from their axillary draining lymph nodes. Material: axillary lymph node tissue. The receptors were sampled from a female donor with breast cancer. Some clones in this sample may be carry-over from other donors' samples.

This clonotype was seen repeatedly, ten times or more. The rearrangement joins TRBV10-3 to TRBJ2-2; D may be TRBD1 (5 bases). This CDR3 spans 14 amino acids. CDR1 and CDR2 from the germline V gene are ENHRY and SYGVKD. Trimming stripped 4 bases from V and 3 bases from J, with 9 bases between. The CDR3 DNA reads as TGTGCCATCAGTGGGGAAGGGGACACCGGGGAGCTGTTTTTT. Its translation: CAISGEGDTGELFF.

This clonotype has ten or more counts. The rearrangement joins TRBV5-8 to TRBJ2-7, with 7 bases identical to TRBD1. J was trimmed by 2 bases and V by 4 bases; bases with no gene match: 6. The CDR3 has 14 amino acids. Germline CDR1 is SGHTS and CDR2 is YDEGEE. The CDR3 coding sequence is TGTGCCAGCAGCGTTAGACAGGGACCCTACGAGCAGTACTTC. Its translation is CASSVRQGPYEQYF.

V and J are TRBV2 and TRBJ2-3, with D maybe TRBD1 (6 bases). The V gene lost 3 bases and the J gene lost 7 bases, with 8 bases spanning the gap. The CDR3 loop spans 12 amino acids. Germline CDR1 reads SNHLY; CDR2 reads FYNNEI. Here the CDR3 reads CASSDRGNTQYF. In DNA, the CDR3 is TGTGCCAGCAGTGATAGGGGGAATACGCAGTATTTT. The variable domain in full, completed from reference TRBV2 and TRBJ2-3, reads EPEVTQTPSHQVTQMGQEVILRCVPISNHLYFYWYRQILGQKVEFLVSFYNNEISEKSEIFDDQFSVERPDGSNFTLKIRSTKLEDSAMYFCASSDRGNTQYFGPGTRLTVL.

This clonotype was seen many times. V gene TRBV9 combines with J gene TRBJ2-3, with D perhaps matching TRBD2 (5 bases). Trimming stripped 0 bases from V and 6 bases from J, with 11 bases between. The CDR3 sequence is 14 residues long. Germline V gives CDR1 SGDLS, CDR2 YYNGEE. The CDR3 DNA follows: TGTGCCAGCAGCGTAGCTAGCCAGGTTGATACGCAGTATTTT. Translated, it gives CASSVASQVDTQYF.

For this clonotype: At one end, the junction sequence differs from germline, possibly due to a read error. This chain links TRBV12-3 or TRBV12-4 with TRBJ2-2; D not certain. The CDR3 contains 13 residues. CDR3 nucleotides: TGTGCCAGCAGCCTAGGGTTCACCGAGGAGCTGTTTTTT. Amino acids: CASSLGFTEELFF.

The table lists this clonotype with many counts. V usage is TRBV20-1 and J usage is TRBJ1-5; 10 positions match TRBD1. CDR1 is DFQATT and CDR2 is SNEGSKA in the germline V gene (reference sequence). V was pared by 1 base and J by 6 bases, with 3 bases of the junction left unmatched. The CDR3 totals 14 residues. CDR3 coding DNA: TGCAGTGCTAGAGCCCGGACAGGGGGTCAGCCCCAGCATTTT. Amino acids: CSARARTGGQPQHF.

J is TRBJ2-3 and V is TRBV20-1; tentative D call: TRBD2 (6 bases). Germline V gives CDR1 DFQATT, CDR2 SNEGSKA (reference sequence). V lost 6 bases and J lost 9, with 16 bases in between. This CDR3 region has 12 residues. The CDR3 sequence is CSAQPPRGTQYF. The CDR3 DNA reads TGCAGTGCCCAGCCCCCGCGGGGAACGCAGTATTTT.

This chain links TRBV5-1 with TRBJ1-1, with a tentative D call TRBD1 (6 bases). Germline V gives CDR1 SGHRS, CDR2 YFSETQ. The CDR3 has 15 residues. Trimming shortened V by 0 bases and J by 0 bases, and 9 bases separated the two germline ends. Here the CDR3 DNA reads TGCGCCAGCAGCTTGGTTCAGGGGATGAACACTGAAGCTTTCTTT. This gives the protein CASSLVQGMNTEAFF.

This clonotype was observed many times. This CDR3 is CASSPRQGGNSPLHF. In DNA form, the CDR3 reads TGTGCCAGCAGTCCCCGACAGGGTGGAAATTCACCCCTCCACTTT. The chain employs TRBV6-4 and TRBJ1-6, with 7 bases lining up with TRBD1. With V trimmed by 5 bases and J by 7 bases, 8 bases remained unmatched. Germline assignment: CDR1 MRHNA and CDR2 SNTAGT. The CDR3 spans 15 residues.

This clonotype was seen at least ten times. The chain carries TRBV19 and TRBJ2-3; 15 bases fit TRBD2. The germline V gene encodes CDR1 LNHDA and CDR2 SQIVND (reference sequence). Trimming removed 5 bases from V and 11 bases from J; junction bases left unmatched: 11. The CDR3 has 16 residues. The CDR3: CASSPGLAGGPGGQYF. DNA for the CDR3: TGTGCCAGTAGTCCGGGACTAGCGGGAGGCCCGGGAGGGCAGTATTTT.

The chain employs TRBV7-9 and TRBJ2-7; D might be TRBD2 (5 bases). Trimming took 1 base from V and 6 from J, leaving 10 bases between them. Germline V gene sequence: CDR1 SEHNR, CDR2 FQNEAQ (reference sequence). The CDR3 spans 13 residues. The CDR3 region is CASSLVEGSEQYF. In DNA, the CDR3 is TGTGCCAGCAGCTTAGTCGAGGGCTCCGAGCAGTACTTC.

In regard to this clonotype: This CDR3 is missing its conserved last phenylalanine or tryptophan, likely due to a read error. V gene TRBV20-1 combines with J gene TRBJ1-6; D gene ambiguous. From germline, CDR1 is DFQATT and CDR2 SNEGSKA (reference sequence). The CDR3 extends over 13 amino acids. The CDR3 DNA sequence: TGCGGTGCTAGAGGTCGAGGGAGTTCACCCCTCCACCTT. This gives the protein CGARGRGSSPLHL.

This clonotype was detected ten times or more. The chain combines TRBV6-5 with TRBJ1-6; 8 bases fit TRBD1. The CDR3 loop spans 16 amino acids. Germline lookup yields CDR1 MNHEY and CDR2 SVGAGI. Germline trimming cut 0 bases from V and 10 bases from J; bases unmatched to any gene: 8. The CDR3 loop reads CASSYSRWTGRSPLHF. The CDR3 DNA sequence: TGTGCCAGCAGTTACTCGAGGTGGACAGGGAGGTCACCCCTCCACTTT.

This clonotype has only a few counts. A single base separates this from a much larger clone, so it may be a read error. The genes are TRBV6-6 and TRBJ1-2; 8 bases are shared with TRBD1. After removal of 7 bases from V and 6 bases from J, the junction contained 10 bases not matched to a gene. The CDR3 covers 14 residues. Germline V gene lookup returns CDR1 MNHNY and CDR2 SVGAGI (reference sequence). CDR3 coding DNA: TGTGCCAGCAAGCCAGGGGGCGCGTCGGATGGCTACACCTTC. Translating gives CASKPGGASDGYTF.

This clonotype was observed many times. The chain combines TRBV5-1 with TRBJ2-3, with unresolved D. CDR1 and CDR2 from the germline V gene are SGHRS and YFSETQ. This CDR3 contains 12 residues. V was pared by 5 bases and J by 6 bases, with 10 bases between. The CDR3 loop reads CASSSNADTQYF. The CDR3 DNA follows: TGCGCCAGCAGTAGCAACGCCGATACGCAGTATTTT.

This clonotype was counted at least ten times. V gene TRBV20-1 combines with J gene TRBJ2-5, with 7 nucleotides matching TRBD2. The CDR3 spans 16 residues. Germline CDR1 DFQATT, CDR2 SNEGSKA (reference sequence). J was trimmed by 2 bases and V by 2 bases; bases with no gene match: 11. The DNA for the CDR3 is TGCAGTGCTAGACCATTACCAACTAGCGTTCAAGAGACCCAGTACTTC. This codes for CSARPLPTSVQETQYF.

In this sample, this clonotype turned up many times. The chain links TRBV12-3 or TRBV12-4 to TRBJ2-7; D remains unclear. The ends were cut back, 8 bases at V and 3 bases at J, with 14 bases in the middle. The CDR3 runs 13 residues. The DNA of the CDR3 is TGTGCCAGCTCACCGGCTGCTAACTACGAGCAGTACTTC. It yields the protein CASSPAANYEQYF.

The chain carries TRBV7-2 and TRBJ2-1; 14 nucleotides match TRBD2. Germline CDR1 is SGHTA and CDR2 is FQGNSA. CDR3 length: 16 residues. J gave up 3 bases and V 6 bases, and 4 bases lay outside the gene matches. The CDR3: CASSTGTSGSYNEQFF. The CDR3 bases are TGTGCCAGCAGTACTGGGACTAGCGGGAGCTACAATGAGCAGTTCTTC.